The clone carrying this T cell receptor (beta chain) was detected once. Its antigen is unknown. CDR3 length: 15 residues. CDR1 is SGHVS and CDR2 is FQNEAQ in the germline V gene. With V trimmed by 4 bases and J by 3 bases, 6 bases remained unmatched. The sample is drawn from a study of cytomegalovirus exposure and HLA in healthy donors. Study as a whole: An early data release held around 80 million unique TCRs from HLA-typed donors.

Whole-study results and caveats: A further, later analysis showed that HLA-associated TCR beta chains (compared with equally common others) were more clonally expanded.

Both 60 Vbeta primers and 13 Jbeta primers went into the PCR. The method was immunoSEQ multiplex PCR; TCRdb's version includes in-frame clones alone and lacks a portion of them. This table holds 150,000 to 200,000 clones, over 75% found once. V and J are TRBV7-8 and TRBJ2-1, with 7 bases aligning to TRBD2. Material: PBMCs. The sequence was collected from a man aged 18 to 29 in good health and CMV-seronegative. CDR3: CASSWGLQLYNEQFF. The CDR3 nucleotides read TGTGCCAGCAGCTGGGGACTACAGCTCTACAATGAGCAGTTCTTC. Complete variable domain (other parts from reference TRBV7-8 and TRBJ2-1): GAGVSQSPRYKVAKRGQDVALRCDPISGHVSLFWYQQALGQGPEFLTYFQNEAQLDKSGLPSDRFFAERPEGSVSTLKIQRTQQEDSAVYLCASSWGLQLYNEQFFGPGTRLTVL.